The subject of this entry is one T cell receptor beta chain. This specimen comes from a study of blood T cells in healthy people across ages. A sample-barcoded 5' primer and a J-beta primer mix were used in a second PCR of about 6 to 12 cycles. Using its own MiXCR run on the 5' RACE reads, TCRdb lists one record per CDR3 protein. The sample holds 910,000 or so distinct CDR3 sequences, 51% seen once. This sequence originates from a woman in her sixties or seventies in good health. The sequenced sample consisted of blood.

CDR3 DNA sequence: TGTGCCACCCGTCATGGCGGGAGTGGTGCAGATACGCAGTATTTT. The encoded protein is CATRHGGSGADTQYF. The chain recombines TRBV28 with TRBJ2-3, with TRBD2 identical over 7 bases. Germline-derived CDR1 and CDR2 are MDHEN and SYDVKM. This CDR3 contains 15 residues. V dropped 10 bases and J dropped 4; count of bases not matched to a gene: 14.